Following are 28 T cell receptor beta chains from one sample sequenced in a study of blood T cell repertoires in COVID-19. Data came from immunoSEQ multiplex PCR; TCRdb stores just in-frame clones and leaves some out. The sample holds 300,000 to 450,000 clones, 87% seen once. Material: peripheral blood. The receptors were gathered from a woman aged 55 to 70 with COVID-19, enrolled during active disease.

V is TRBV6-5 and J is TRBJ2-1, with D possibly matching TRBD1 (5 bases). Trimming left V 5 bases short and J 7 bases short, with 15 bases between. Per the germline V gene, CDR1 is MNHEY and CDR2 is SVGAGI. The CDR3 contains 14 residues. CDR3 DNA sequence: TGTGCCAGCAGTCCACCTACAGGCTCGAATGAGCAGTTCTTC. It specifies CASSPPTGSNEQFF.

This clone was seen only a few times. The chain joins TRBV5-1 to TRBJ1-6; possibly TRBD1 for D (5 bases). CDR1 and CDR2 from the germline V gene are SGHRS and YFSETQ. The CDR3 extends over 16 amino acids. The V gene lost 0 bases and the J gene lost 7 bases, with 14 bases spanning the gap. CDR3 DNA sequence: TGCGCCAGCAGCTTGGCCGGCGGGGACCACAATTCACCCCTCCACTTT. Residues: CASSLAGGDHNSPLHF.

V is TRBV6-5 and J is TRBJ2-2; D is unclear. The CDR3 loop spans 13 amino acids. V lost 6 bases and J 5 bases, leaving 10 bases between the germline ends. Germline V gives CDR1 MNHEY, CDR2 SVGAGI. CDR3 DNA sequence: TGTGCCAGCAGAGATAAGCAAACCGGGGAGCTGTTTTTT. Its translation is CASRDKQTGELFF.

This sequence joins TRBV5-4 and TRBJ2-3; D call uncertain. The CDR3 spans 17 residues. The germline V and J ends were trimmed by 3 bases and 1 base, with 18 bases remaining between them. Per germline, CDR1 SGHNT and CDR2 YYREEE (reference sequence). In DNA, the CDR3 is TGTGCCAGCAGCTCTCAGCGTGAGCAATTGGGCACAGATACGCAGTATTTT. It codes for CASSSQREQLGTDTQYF.

The J gene is TRBJ2-3, the V gene TRBV7-3, with 8 bases fitting TRBD2. V shed 4 bases and J 4 bases; nucleotides not matched to a gene: 13. Germline lookup yields CDR1 SGHTA and CDR2 FQGTGA. The CDR3 runs 17 residues. DNA of the CDR3: TGTGCCAGCAGCTCCCACTCTGCGGGGGGTGTGCCAGATACGCAGTATTTT. It codes for CASSSHSAGGVPDTQYF.

This clone appeared once. This chain links TRBV28 with TRBJ1-2; TRBD1 agrees at 10 bases. Germline loops: CDR1 MDHEN, CDR2 SYDVKM. The CDR3 runs 14 residues. Unmatched junction bases numbered 3, after V lost 5 bases and J lost 3 bases. The CDR3 here is CASSGTGEHYGYTF. In nucleotides, the CDR3 is TGTGCCAGCAGTGGGACAGGGGAACACTATGGCTACACCTTC.

This clone showed up just once. V gene TRBV5-1 combines with J gene TRBJ2-3; the D gene is possibly TRBD2 (7 bases). The germline gives CDR1 SGHRS, CDR2 YFSETQ. The CDR3 covers 17 residues. V lost 2 bases and J lost 5, with 21 bases in between. CDR3 region: CASSFLGGGARRDTQYF. The CDR3 bases are TGCGCCAGCAGCTTCCTAGGTGGGGGGGCGCGCCGAGATACGCAGTATTTT.

The chain has TRBV27 and TRBJ1-1; 8 positions agree with TRBD1. This CDR3 contains 13 residues. V gave up 8 bases and J gave up 6 bases; unmatched junction bases: 8. The germline CDR1 and CDR2 sequences are MNHEY and SMNVEV (reference sequence). CDR3 residues: CASGRQGSSEAFF. Here the CDR3 DNA reads TGTGCCAGCGGGCGACAGGGGTCCTCTGAAGCTTTCTTT.

The V call is TRBV11-2, the J call TRBJ2-3, with 10 bases aligning to TRBD1. In germline, CDR1 is SGHAT, CDR2 FQNNGV. CDR3 length equals 15 residues. Unmatched junction bases numbered 7, after V lost 5 bases and J lost 5 bases. The CDR3 nucleotides read TGTGCCAGCAGCGACAGGGGGCGGGGAGGAGATACGCAGTATTTT. Translating it yields CASSDRGRGGDTQYF. The entire variable domain, with the rest obtained from reference TRBV11-2 and TRBJ2-3, is as follows: EAGVAQSPRYKIIEKRQSVAFWCNPISGHATLYWYQQILGQGPKLLIQFQNNGVVDDSQLPKDRFSAERLKGVDSTLKIQPAKLEDSAVYLCASSDRGRGGDTQYFGPGTRLTVL.

The chain links TRBV7-6 to TRBJ1-4; the D is unclear. Germline lookup yields CDR1 SGHVS and CDR2 FNYEAQ. Trimming took 2 bases from V and 1 from J, leaving 5 bases between them. The CDR3 has 14 residues. The CDR3 loop reads CASSLYLTNEKLFF. In DNA form, the CDR3 reads TGTGCCAGCAGCTTATACTTAACTAATGAAAAACTGTTTTTT. The variable domain in full, with the rest retrieved from reference TRBV7-6 and TRBJ1-4, is GAGVSQSPRYKVTKRGQDVALRCDPISGHVSLYWYRQALGQGPEFLTYFNYEAQQDKSGLPNDRFSAERPEGSISTLTIQRTEQRDSAMYRCASSLYLTNEKLFFGSGTQLSVL.

The CDR3 sequence: CARSTTGARGEQYF. For the CDR3, the DNA is TGTGCCAGAAGCACGACAGGGGCGAGAGGCGAGCAGTACTTC. The gene calls are TRBV5-3 and TRBJ2-7, with 8 bases identical to TRBD1. TRBV5-3 is placed among ORFs of uncertain function. The CDR3 is 14 amino acids. With V trimmed by 4 bases and J by 6 bases, 9 bases remained unmatched.

The chain is built from TRBV4-2 and TRBJ2-7; D might be TRBD2 (6 bases). Trimming removed 1 base at V and 12 bases at J, with 10 bases between. The CDR3 sequence is 11 residues long. CDR1 and CDR2 from the germline V gene are LGHNA and YNFKEQ. The CDR3 nucleotides read TGTGCCAGCAGCCAAGGTGGGACTCCGTACTTC. This codes for CASSQGGTPYF.

The chain carries TRBV7-3 and TRBJ2-2; D perhaps matches TRBD1 (5 bases). CDR3 length: 13 amino acids. Trimming took 4 bases from V and 3 from J, leaving 6 bases between them. The V gene's germline CDR1 is SGHTA and CDR2 FQGTGA. CDR3 loop: CASSSQDTGELFF. As DNA, the CDR3 is TGTGCCAGCAGCTCACAGGACACCGGGGAGCTGTTTTTT.

The rearrangement uses TRBV3-1 (or the pseudogene TRBV3-2) and TRBJ2-1, with 9 bases identical to TRBD2. The CDR3 totals 16 residues. Germline V gene sequence: CDR1 LGHDT, CDR2 YNNKEL (reference sequence). J was trimmed by 9 bases and V by 4 bases; bases with no gene match: 13. The CDR3 sequence: CASSRASAGGGGEQFF. Written as DNA, the CDR3 is TGTGCCAGCAGCCGGGCCTCAGCGGGGGGTGGTGGTGAGCAGTTCTTC.

The V call is TRBV10-2, the J call TRBJ1-2, with 7 nucleotides matching TRBD1. The CDR3 has 15 amino acids. V was clipped by 3 bases and J by 2 bases; unmatched bases: 6. CDR1 is WSHSY, CDR2 SAAADI, per germline. CDR3 region: CASSESRTGNYGYTF. The CDR3 nucleotides read TGCGCCAGCAGTGAATCACGGACAGGCAACTATGGCTACACCTTC.

The V call is TRBV6-5, the J call TRBJ1-1; D is ambiguous. CDR3 size: 15 residues. Germline V gene data show CDR1 as MNHEY and CDR2 as SVGAGI. Trimming removed 4 bases at V and 0 bases at J, with 12 bases between. The CDR3 DNA is TGTGCCAGCAGTTCCCAATCCGCAGTGAACACTGAAGCTTTCTTT. This translates into CASSSQSAVNTEAFF.

This chain joins TRBV6-6 and TRBJ1-2; the match to TRBD1 covers 12 bases. Per the germline V gene, CDR1 is MNHNY and CDR2 is SVGAGI (reference sequence). The CDR3 runs to 16 residues. Trimming cost V 6 bases and J 2 bases; bases outside gene matches: 7. The chain's CDR3 is CASSHGGQGANYGYTF. CDR3 bases: TGTGCCAGCAGCCACGGGGGACAGGGGGCGAACTATGGCTACACCTTC.

The chain joins TRBV2 to TRBJ2-4; D possibly corresponds to TRBD2 (6 bases). This CDR3 is built from 16 residues. The V gene lost 0 bases and the J gene lost 8 bases, with 17 bases spanning the gap. From germline, CDR1 is SNHLY and CDR2 FYNNEI. CDR3 bases: TGTGCCAGCAGTGAAGCGGCGCGGACTGGGAGGTACATTCAGTACTTC. It codes for CASSEAARTGRYIQYF.

The chain joins TRBV2 to TRBJ1-5; weak D call: TRBD1 (5 bases). Germline-derived CDR1 and CDR2 are SNHLY and FYNNEI. The CDR3 extends over 13 amino acids. Trimming removed 10 bases from V and 0 bases from J, with 10 bases in between. The CDR3 protein is CATGRNSNQPQHF. The CDR3 nucleotides read TGTGCCACAGGGCGTAATAGCAATCAGCCCCAGCATTTT.

The chain couples TRBV6-1 to TRBJ1-1; no firm D call. Germline-derived CDR1 and CDR2 are MNHNS and SASEGT. The V gene lost 2 bases and the J gene lost 6 bases, with 16 bases spanning the gap. This CDR3 has 15 amino acids. In DNA form, the CDR3 reads TGTGCCAGCAGTGAAAAGCCCGCCGAAAGAGCTGAAGCTTTCTTT. This codes for CASSEKPAERAEAFF.

CDR3 sequence: CATSRAAGNYGYTF. DNA of the CDR3: TGTGCCACCAGCAGAGCAGCAGGGAACTATGGCTACACCTTC. The genes are TRBV15 and TRBJ1-2, with D perhaps TRBD1 (5 bases). The germline V gene has CDR1 LNHNV and CDR2 YYDKDF (reference sequence). V was trimmed by 1 base and J by 2 bases, leaving 8 bases between them. The CDR3 is 14 residues long.

This rearrangement joins TRBV15 to TRBJ2-7, with D possibly matching TRBD1 (6 bases). The germline V gene encodes CDR1 LNHNV and CDR2 YYDKDF (reference sequence). V was clipped by 5 bases and J by 6 bases, with 14 bases between them. The CDR3 contains 13 residues. CDR3 protein: CATSEDSWSEQYF. For the CDR3, the DNA is TGTGCCACCAGCGAGGACAGTTGGAGCGAGCAGTACTTC.

The rearrangement links TRBV2 to TRBJ2-3; D is possibly TRBD2 (7 bases). The CDR3 length is 15 residues. The ends were cut back, 3 bases at V and 2 bases at J, with 12 bases in the middle. In germline, CDR1 is SNHLY, CDR2 FYNNEI. The CDR3 protein is CASSDPGGTTDTQYF. In DNA form, the CDR3 reads TGTGCCAGCAGTGACCCGGGGGGCACCACAGATACGCAGTATTTT.

This chain joins TRBV3-1 (or the pseudogene TRBV3-2) and TRBJ2-5; 7 bases map to TRBD1. V was pared by 0 bases and J by 12 bases, with 4 bases of the junction left unmatched. The CDR3 extends over 12 amino acids. CDR1 is LGHDT and CDR2 is YNNKEL in the germline V gene (reference sequence). In DNA form, the CDR3 reads TGTGCCAGCAGCCAAGATCGCGGACAGGAGTACTTC. Its translation is CASSQDRGQEYF.

The chain's CDR3 is CASSDKQGWQPQHF. As DNA, the CDR3 is TGTGCCAGTAGTGACAAACAGGGTTGGCAGCCCCAGCATTTT. The chain joins TRBV19 to TRBJ1-5, with a weak D call TRBD1 (6 bases). The germline V gene encodes CDR1 LNHDA and CDR2 SQIVND (reference sequence). V lost 5 bases, J lost 7 bases, and 15 bases lay in between. This CDR3 has 14 amino acids.

The V call is TRBV25-1, the J call TRBJ2-2; 8 positions match TRBD2. The CDR3 length is 16 residues. CDR1 and CDR2 (germline): MGHDK, SYGVNS. The ends lost 4 bases at V and 6 bases at J; junction bases unmatched: 10. The CDR3 DNA sequence: TGTGCCAGCAGTGGGTCGCCCCCCGGGGGGGCCGGGGAGCTGTTTTTT. Its protein product is CASSGSPPGGAGELFF.

V is TRBV27 and J is TRBJ2-7, with 9 bases that match TRBD1. Germline values: CDR1 MNHEY, CDR2 SMNVEV (reference sequence). The CDR3 is 14 amino acids. V was pared by 7 bases and J by 5 bases, with 9 bases of the junction left unmatched. The DNA for the CDR3 is TGTGCCAGCACCTCCGGGACAGGGACCCACGAGCAGTACTTC. This translates into CASTSGTGTHEQYF.

V gene TRBV5-1 combines with J gene TRBJ1-2; D unresolved. V gave up 1 base and J gave up 7 bases, with 17 bases separating them. The CDR3 totals 15 residues. The germline CDR1 and CDR2 sequences are SGHRS and YFSETQ. CDR3 coding DNA: TGCGCCAGCAGCTTGAGCGGGTCTTCACTGGGTGGCTACACCTTC. Its translation: CASSLSGSSLGGYTF.